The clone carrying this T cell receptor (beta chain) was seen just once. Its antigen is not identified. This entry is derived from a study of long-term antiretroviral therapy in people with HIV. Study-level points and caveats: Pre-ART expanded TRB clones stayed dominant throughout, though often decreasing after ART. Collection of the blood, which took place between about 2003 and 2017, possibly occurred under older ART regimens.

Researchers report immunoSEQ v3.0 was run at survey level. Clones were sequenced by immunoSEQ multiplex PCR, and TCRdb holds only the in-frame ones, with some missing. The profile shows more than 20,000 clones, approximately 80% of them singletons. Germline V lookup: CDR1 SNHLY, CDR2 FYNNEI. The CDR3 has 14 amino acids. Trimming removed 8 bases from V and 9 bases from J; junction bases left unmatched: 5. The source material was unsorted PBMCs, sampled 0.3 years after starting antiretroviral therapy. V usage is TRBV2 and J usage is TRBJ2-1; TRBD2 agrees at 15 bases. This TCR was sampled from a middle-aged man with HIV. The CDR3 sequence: CASAGLAGGIEQFF. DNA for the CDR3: TGTGCCAGCGCGGGACTAGCGGGAGGTATTGAGCAGTTCTTC.